This T cell receptor (beta chain) was captured in a study of blood T cell repertoires in COVID-19. The V end lost 6 bases, the J end lost 4 bases, and 16 bases lay between the germline ends. CDR3 length equals 14 residues. TCRdb's copy holds only in-frame clones and misses some; the assay was immunoSEQ multiplex PCR. The sample has 90,000 to 150,000 clones; over 65% are singletons. The TCR was taken from a human donor with acute or convalescent COVID-19. The donor label of this sample is uncertain. The sequencing input was peripheral blood. The chain has TRBV6-7 and TRBJ2-7, with D perhaps matching TRBD2 (6 bases). TRBV6-7 is an open reading frame whose function is uncertain. DNA of the CDR3: TGTGCCAGCAGCCAGCAACGGAGGGGATACGAGCAGTACGTC. Translated: CASSQQRRGYEQYV.